Given below is one TCR beta chain in context. Enrolment of Seattle patients took place during active infection, and they were followed longitudinally. This sample was included in a study of blood T cell repertoires in COVID-19. As for the study in general: Samples of COVID-19 (acute and convalescent) were obtained from the United States, Italy and Spain.

This CDR3 is built from 12 residues. CDR1 MGHRA and CDR2 YSYEKL come from the germline V gene. The V segment lost 6 bases and the J segment 8 bases; nucleotides outside the gene matches: 6. Measured with immunoSEQ multiplex PCR; TCRdb has only the in-frame clones, and not every one. The repertoire includes 60,000 to 70,000 clones, 88% of them detected once, and approximately 40% sits in the top ten. The J gene is TRBJ1-2, the V gene TRBV4-1, with TRBD1 identical over 7 bases. This clonotype originated in a woman aged 55-75 years with COVID-19, enrolled during active disease. The sequenced sample was peripheral blood. CDR3 protein: CASSGTEVGYTF. The CDR3 DNA is TGCGCCAGCAGTGGGACAGAGGTGGGCTACACCTTC.